The 19 T cell receptor beta chains below come from one sample, sequenced in a study of T cell responses to AZD1222 COVID-19 vaccine. This table comes from immunoSEQ multiplex PCR, and its TCRdb copy is limited to in-frame clones, with some not included. This sample carries about 90,000 clones, approximately 88% of them seen once, and the ten largest clones take under 7%. Sequences were derived from peripheral blood, sampled on day 0 of AZD1222 vaccination. The receptors were gathered from an adult in good health.

The chain uses TRBV28 and TRBJ1-4, with D perhaps TRBD1 (6 bases). Per the germline V gene, CDR1 is MDHEN and CDR2 is SYDVKM. There are 15 residues in the CDR3. The V gene lost 5 bases and the J gene lost 3 bases, with 13 bases spanning the gap. CDR3 in DNA: TGTGCCAGCAGTACAGGGTCTATGGCTAATGAAAAACTGTTTTTT. Translated: CASSTGSMANEKLFF.

This chain joins TRBV28 and TRBJ2-7, with a possible D match to TRBD1 (6 bases). CDR1 and CDR2 from the germline V gene are MDHEN and SYDVKM. The V gene lost 8 bases and the J gene lost 0 bases, with 14 bases spanning the gap. This CDR3 comprises 14 residues. This CDR3 reads CASRRTQGSYEQYF. In nucleotides, the CDR3 is TGTGCCAGCCGCAGAACACAGGGCTCCTACGAGCAGTACTTC. Variable domain in full (rest from reference TRBV28 and TRBJ2-7): DVKVTQSSRYLVKRTGEKVFLECVQDMDHENMFWYRQDPGLGLRLIYFSYDVKMKEKGDIPEGYSVSREKKERFSLILESASTNQTSMYLCASRRTQGSYEQYFGPGTRLTVT.

The chain couples TRBV6-6 to TRBJ2-7; 12 nucleotides line up with TRBD1. CDR1 and CDR2 (germline): MNHNY, SVGAGI (reference sequence). The CDR3 length is 14 residues. The ends lost 5 bases at V and 4 bases at J; junction bases unmatched: 3. CDR3 DNA sequence: TGTGCCAGCAGTGGGACAGGGGGCGGATACGAGCAGTACTTC. Protein: CASSGTGGGYEQYF.

CDR3 bases: TGTGCCAGCAGCTACCGGGACAACTCCTACGAGCAGTACTTC. It codes for CASSYRDNSYEQYF. The rearrangement links TRBV6-5 to TRBJ2-7; TRBD1 might be the D (6 bases). Trimming shortened V by 6 bases and J by 0 bases, and 12 bases separated the two germline ends. Germline V lookup: CDR1 MNHEY, CDR2 SVGAGI. The CDR3 runs to 14 residues.

The V gene is TRBV7-8, the J gene TRBJ1-1; D ambiguous. Germline V gene lookup returns CDR1 SGHVS and CDR2 FQNEAQ. Between the trimmed V and J ends, which lost 1 base and 1 base, there was a span of 16 bases. This CDR3 comprises 17 residues. This CDR3 reads CASSLVPPWTRNTEAFF. The CDR3 DNA is TGTGCCAGCAGCTTAGTTCCCCCATGGACTAGGAACACTGAAGCTTTCTTT.

In DNA form, the CDR3 reads TGTGCCAGCAACCCGACAGGGAACTATGGCTACACCTTC. Residues: CASNPTGNYGYTF. This chain connects TRBV3-1 (or the pseudogene TRBV3-2) to TRBJ1-2; TRBD1 matches 7 bases. Trimming at V came to 7 bases and at J to 2 bases, leaving 4 bases not matched to a gene. Germline CDR1 LGHDT, CDR2 YNNKEL (reference sequence). The CDR3 is 13 amino acids.

The chain links TRBV5-6 to TRBJ2-7, with a weak D call TRBD2 (6 bases). Per the germline V gene, CDR1 is SGHDT and CDR2 is YYEEEE. The CDR3 is made up of 12 amino acids. V was pared by 5 bases and J by 6 bases, with 12 bases between. Here the CDR3 DNA reads TGTGCCAGCAGGGACGGAGGGCTCGAGCAGTACTTC. It is translated as CASRDGGLEQYF.

This chain joins TRBV30 and TRBJ1-4; tentative D call: TRBD1 (6 bases). CDR3 size: 16 residues. V lost 2 bases to trimming and J lost 2 bases, with 15 bases between them. Germline lookup yields CDR1 GTSNPN and CDR2 SVGIG (reference sequence). The CDR3 spells CAWSRTGSGTNEKLFF. DNA for the CDR3: TGTGCCTGGAGTCGCACAGGGTCCGGGACTAATGAAAAACTGTTTTTT. Full variable domain (remainder filled in from reference TRBV30 and TRBJ1-4): SQTIHQWPATLVQPVGSPLSLECTVEGTSNPNLYWYRQAAGRGLQLLFYSVGIGQISSEVPQNLSASRPQDRQFILSSKKLLLSDSGFYLCAWSRTGSGTNEKLFFGSGTQLSVL.

The chain employs TRBV25-1 and TRBJ2-7; 9 nucleotides match TRBD2. The CDR3 loop spans 15 amino acids. Germline loops: CDR1 MGHDK, CDR2 SYGVNS. V shed 1 base, J shed 6 bases, and the junction held 7 bases outside the gene matches. CDR3: CASSEWGTAGGEQYF. The CDR3 nucleotides are TGTGCCAGCAGTGAATGGGGCACAGCGGGAGGCGAGCAGTACTTC.

V is TRBV4-3 and J is TRBJ2-6; no clear D gene. Trimming cost V 1 base and J 2 bases, with 6 bases left between them. This CDR3 contains 15 residues. Germline V CDR1 and CDR2: LGHNA, YSLEER. In DNA form, the CDR3 reads TGCGCCAGCAGCCAAGGGCAGACTGGGGCCAACGTCCTGACTTTC. This gives the protein CASSQGQTGANVLTF.

The V gene is TRBV9, the J gene TRBJ1-6; D ambiguous. The CDR3 is 12 amino acids. The V end was cut by 2 bases, the J end by 8 bases, with 5 bases between. The V gene's germline CDR1 is SGDLS and CDR2 YYNGEE. CDR3 amino acids: CASSVGDSPLHF. The CDR3 region has the DNA TGTGCCAGCAGCGTCGGGGATTCACCCCTCCACTTT.

The rearrangement joins TRBV11-2 to TRBJ1-4; a possible D gene is TRBD1 (6 bases). V was pared by 5 bases and J by 8 bases, with 18 bases between. Germline values: CDR1 SGHAT, CDR2 FQNNGV. There are 15 residues in the CDR3. The CDR3 spells CASSLGAGGFEKLFF. DNA of the CDR3: TGTGCCAGCAGCCTGGGGGCAGGAGGTTTCGAAAAACTGTTTTTT. The whole variable domain, filled in from reference TRBV11-2 and TRBJ1-4, reads EAGVAQSPRYKIIEKRQSVAFWCNPISGHATLYWYQQILGQGPKLLIQFQNNGVVDDSQLPKDRFSAERLKGVDSTLKIQPAKLEDSAVYLCASSLGAGGFEKLFFGSGTQLSVL.

The chain is built from TRBV13 and TRBJ1-6; D call uncertain. CDR3 length equals 15 residues. Trimming took off 5 bases at V and 4 bases at J, with 12 bases between the two ends. CDR1 is PRHDT, CDR2 FYEKMQ, per germline (reference sequence). CDR3 loop: CASSRAGSYNSPLHF. CDR3 sequence (DNA): TGTGCCAGCAGCCGCGCGGGATCATATAATTCACCCCTCCACTTT.

V usage is TRBV9 and J usage is TRBJ2-1, with TRBD2 identical over 8 bases. With V trimmed by 1 base and J by 10 bases, 7 bases remained unmatched. There are 14 residues in the CDR3. Germline lookup yields CDR1 SGDLS and CDR2 YYNGEE. CDR3 in DNA: TGTGCCAGCAGCGTACCTGGGGGCGGGAGGGAGCAGTTCTTC. This translates into CASSVPGGGREQFF.

The rearrangement joins TRBV7-2 to TRBJ2-2; D is ambiguous. The CDR3 loop spans 13 amino acids. Trimming took off 5 bases at V and 5 bases at J, with 9 bases between the two ends. Looked up from germline, CDR1 is SGHTA and CDR2 is FQGNSA. CDR3 bases: TGTGCCAGCAGCAGATACGGAACCGGGGAGCTGTTTTTT. It is translated as CASSRYGTGELFF. The variable domain in full, completed from reference TRBV7-2 and TRBJ2-2, reads GAGVSQSPSNKVTEKGKDVELRCDPISGHTALYWYRQSLGQGLEFLIYFQGNSAPDKSGLPSDRFSAERTGGSVSTLTIQRTQQEDSAVYLCASSRYGTGELFFGEGSRLTVL.

The gene calls are TRBV3-1 (or the pseudogene TRBV3-2) and TRBJ1-1, with 7 positions matching TRBD1. V lost 4 bases to trimming and J lost 11 bases; unmatched junction nucleotides: 10. CDR1 is LGHDT, CDR2 YNNKEL, per germline (reference sequence). The CDR3 is made up of 13 amino acids. CDR3 coding DNA: TGTGCCAGCAGCCCGGACAGGAGGTCTGGGGCTTTCTTT. Encoded protein: CASSPDRRSGAFF.

This chain connects TRBV18 to TRBJ1-4; unclear D gene. V was trimmed by 3 bases and J by 2 bases, leaving 16 bases between them. The CDR3 extends over 17 amino acids. Germline V gene lookup returns CDR1 KGHSH and CDR2 LQKENI. This CDR3 reads CASSPRQAPGTNEKLFF. The CDR3 region has the DNA TGTGCCAGCTCACCGCGACAAGCCCCTGGGACTAATGAAAAACTGTTTTTT.

In this sample, this clone turned up once. The CDR3 DNA reads as TGTGCCGAAAGGGGGTTTGGGTGGTACGAGCAGTACTTC. This translates into CAERGFGWYEQYF. The chain couples TRBV27 to TRBJ2-7, with a weak D call TRBD1 (6 bases). Germline V gene sequence: CDR1 MNHEY, CDR2 SMNVEV (reference sequence). With 11 bases removed from V and 4 bases from J, the gap between germline ends came to 18 bases. The CDR3 length is 13 residues.

The V and J genes are TRBV5-1 and TRBJ2-1; D remains unclear. CDR1 SGHRS and CDR2 YFSETQ come from the germline V gene. The CDR3 extends over 13 amino acids. Trimming removed 0 bases at V and 6 bases at J, with 7 bases between. The chain's CDR3 is CASSLVGFNEQFF. CDR3 nucleotide sequence: TGCGCCAGCAGCTTGGTTGGATTCAATGAGCAGTTCTTC.